This TCR beta chain was obtained from a study of metastatic and nonmetastatic thyroid tumors. CDR1 is LGHDT, CDR2 YNNKEL, per germline (reference sequence). The CDR3 contains 14 residues. Trimming removed 7 bases from V and 5 bases from J; junction bases left unmatched: 5. TCRdb ran MiXCR on the PCR reads. The table shows 19,000 or so clones, with roughly a quarter occurring only once. All patients were treatment-naive before thyroid surgery. V usage is TRBV3-1 and J usage is TRBJ2-7, with 13 bases identical to TRBD2. Material for sequencing was tumor tissue. This sequence originates from a female donor with papillary thyroid cancer or a benign thyroid nodule (not recorded which). Some clones in this sample may be carry-over from other donors' samples. CDR3 residues: CASTGLAGAHEQYF. CDR3 nucleotides: TGTGCCAGCACCGGACTAGCGGGAGCGCACGAGCAGTACTTC.